This TCR beta chain was found in a study of human T cells and chemical hapten exposure. Regarding time point: patch test 2, 6 weeks after DPC sensitization. Treatment specified: therapeutic diphenylcyclopropenone sensitization with weekly scalp DPC. This clonotype occurred many times. What it binds is unknown. The CDR3 is 12 residues long. The V and J ends lost 3 bases and 8 bases respectively, with 11 bases between them. Germline values: CDR1 SGHDT, CDR2 YYEEEE. Using its own MiXCR run on the RACE reads, TCRdb lists one record per CDR3 protein. The repertoire holds just over 350,000 distinct CDR3 sequences, with 6% to 7% as singletons. Study-level points and caveats: Healthy people's immune response may differ from that of the donors, who had alopecia.

This receptor was taken from a woman younger than 30 with alopecia areata. Some clones in this sample may be carry-over from other donors' samples. The gene calls are TRBV5-6 and TRBJ1-2; D ambiguous. The source was whole blood, collected in connection with sensitization to the hapten diphenylcyclopropenone (DPC). The CDR3 region has the DNA TGTGCCAGCAGCTCCCGTCCCGCAGGCTACACCTTC. Protein: CASSSRPAGYTF.